This TCR beta chain emerged from a study of Ad26.COV2.S vaccination and SARS-CoV-2 variants. Background on the study: Dosing was one shot or two shots 56 days apart. General study findings and limits: From the TCR breadth and depth analyses, total T cell responses may have been underestimated.

About this clone itself: Its antigen is unidentified.

Libraries were prepared by immunoSEQ multiplex PCR; TCRdb keeps only in-frame clonotypes and omits some of them. Counted here are a few hundred thousand clones, about 87% occurring once; the ten biggest clones make up 2.5% to 3.5%. CDR1 is LGHNT and CDR2 is FRNRAP in the germline V gene. V shed 4 bases, J shed 0 bases, and the junction held 6 bases outside the gene matches. The CDR3 sequence is 17 residues long. Treatment defined: roughly 19 received Ad26.COV2.S at low or high dose, single or two shots; five or six received placebo; per-sample allocation not given. Each sample was drawn 63 days after the first injection (of vaccine or placebo).

This TCR was recovered from a person aged 18-60 years who received the Ad26.COV2.S COVID-19 vaccine or a placebo. The sequenced sample was peripheral blood, obtained in a trial of Ad26.COV2.S vaccine versus placebo. The rearrangement joins TRBV12-5 to TRBJ1-5, with 10 bases fitting TRBD1. CDR3 nucleotides: TGTGCTAGTGGTTCCGGGACAGGGGTGGGTAGCAATCAGCCCCAGCATTTT. Translation gives CASGSGTGVGSNQPQHF.